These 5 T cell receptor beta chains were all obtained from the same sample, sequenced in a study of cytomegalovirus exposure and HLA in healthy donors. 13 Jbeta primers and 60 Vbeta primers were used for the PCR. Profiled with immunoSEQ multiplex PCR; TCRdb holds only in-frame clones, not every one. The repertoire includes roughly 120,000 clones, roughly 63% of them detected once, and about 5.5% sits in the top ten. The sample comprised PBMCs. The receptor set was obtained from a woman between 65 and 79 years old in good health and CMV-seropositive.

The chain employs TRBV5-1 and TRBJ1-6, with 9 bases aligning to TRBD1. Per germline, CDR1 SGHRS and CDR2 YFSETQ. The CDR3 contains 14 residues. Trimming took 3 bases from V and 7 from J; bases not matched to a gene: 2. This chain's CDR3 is CASSYGQGNSPLHF. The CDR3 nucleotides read TGCGCCAGCAGCTACGGACAGGGGAATTCACCCCTCCACTTT.

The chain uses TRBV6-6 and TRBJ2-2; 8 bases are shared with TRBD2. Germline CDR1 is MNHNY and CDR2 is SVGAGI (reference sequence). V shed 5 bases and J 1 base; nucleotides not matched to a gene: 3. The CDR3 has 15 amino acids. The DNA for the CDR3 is TGTGCCAGCAGTATACTAGCGGAGAACACCGGGGAGCTGTTTTTT. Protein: CASSILAENTGELFF.

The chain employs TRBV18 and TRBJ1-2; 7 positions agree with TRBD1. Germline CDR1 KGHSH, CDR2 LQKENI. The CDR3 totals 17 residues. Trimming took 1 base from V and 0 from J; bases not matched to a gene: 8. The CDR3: CASSPQRRQGANYGYTF. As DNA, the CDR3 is TGTGCCAGCTCACCACAGAGACGGCAGGGGGCTAACTATGGCTACACCTTC.

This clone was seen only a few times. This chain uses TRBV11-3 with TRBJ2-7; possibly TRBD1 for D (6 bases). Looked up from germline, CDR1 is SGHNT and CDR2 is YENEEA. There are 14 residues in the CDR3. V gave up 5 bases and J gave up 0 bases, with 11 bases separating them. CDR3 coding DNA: TGTGCCAGCAGCAACACAGGGAGCTCCTACGAGCAGTACTTC. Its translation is CASSNTGSSYEQYF.

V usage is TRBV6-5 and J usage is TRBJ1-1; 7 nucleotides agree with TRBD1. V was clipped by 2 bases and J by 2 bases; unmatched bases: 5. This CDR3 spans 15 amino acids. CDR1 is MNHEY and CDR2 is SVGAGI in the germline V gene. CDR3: CASSYEGTVNTEAFF. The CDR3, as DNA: TGTGCCAGCAGTTACGAAGGGACAGTTAACACTGAAGCTTTCTTT.